This paragraph reports one TCR beta chain. Its cognate antigen is unknown. A read error may produce the germline difference seen at one junction end. These data originate in a study of tumor-infiltrating lymphocytes in primary liver carcinoma. Across the whole study: The patients comprised men and women between the ages of 30 and 69 years.

Study-level points and caveats: Blood trailed tumors significantly in top-250-clone fraction (p = 0.039). It was tumor-adjacent and tumor-blood pairs that overlapped less than tumor region pairs did.

Blood RNA originated from unsorted whole blood, with germline DNA additionally extracted. A primer matching the constant region was used to make TCR beta cDNA from 500 to 650 ng of total RNA. Libraries covering TCR beta were generated through three nested multiplex PCR rounds (using a slightly modified ARM-PCR). TCRdb re-analysed the multiplex PCR reads in MiXCR, keeping a single row per CDR3 protein. In the table there are 320,000 or so distinct CDR3 sequences, approximately 65% of which are singletons. The TCR sequence derives from a man between 35 and 55 years old with primary liver carcinoma and hepatitis B virus infection. The sequencing input was peripheral blood.

CDR3 DNA sequence: TGTGGCAGCAGCCAAGTTTTGGGGACTAGGGACAATGAGCAGTTCTTC. Its translation is CGSSQVLGTRDNEQFF. The rearrangement links TRBV4-2 to TRBJ2-1; 8 nucleotides agree with TRBD2. This CDR3 region has 16 residues. CDR1 LGHNA and CDR2 YNFKEQ come from the germline V gene.